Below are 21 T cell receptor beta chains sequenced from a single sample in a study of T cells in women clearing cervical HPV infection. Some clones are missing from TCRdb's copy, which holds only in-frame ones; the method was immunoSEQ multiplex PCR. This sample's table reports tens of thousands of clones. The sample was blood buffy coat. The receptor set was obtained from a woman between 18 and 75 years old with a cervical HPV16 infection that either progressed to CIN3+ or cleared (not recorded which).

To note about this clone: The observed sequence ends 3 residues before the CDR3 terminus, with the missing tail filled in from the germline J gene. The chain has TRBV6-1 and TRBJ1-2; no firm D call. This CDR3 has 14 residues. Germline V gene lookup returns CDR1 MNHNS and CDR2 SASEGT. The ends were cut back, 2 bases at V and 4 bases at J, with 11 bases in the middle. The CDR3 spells CASSETVLAYGYTF. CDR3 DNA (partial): TGTGCCAGCAGTGAAACGGTGCTAGCCTATGGC.

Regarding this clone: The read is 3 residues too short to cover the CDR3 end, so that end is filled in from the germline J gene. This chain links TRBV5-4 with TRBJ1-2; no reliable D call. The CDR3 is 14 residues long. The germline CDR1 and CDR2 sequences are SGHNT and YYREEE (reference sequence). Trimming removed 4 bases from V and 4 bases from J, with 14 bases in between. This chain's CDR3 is CASSRFSDPYGYTF. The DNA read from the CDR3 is TGTGCCAGCAGCCGTTTTTCAGATCCCTATGGC.

The chain's CDR3 is CASGRGGTQYF. Partial CDR3 DNA: TGTGCCAGTGGCAGGGGAGGTACG. The rearrangement joins TRBV2 to TRBJ2-3, with D perhaps given as TRBD1 or TRBD2 (6 bases each). The read falls 3 residues short of the CDR3 end, and the missing part is taken from the germline J gene. CDR3 length: 11 amino acids. Germline CDR1 reads SNHLY; CDR2 reads FYNNEI. The ends were cut back, 9 bases at V and 8 bases at J, with 12 bases in the middle.

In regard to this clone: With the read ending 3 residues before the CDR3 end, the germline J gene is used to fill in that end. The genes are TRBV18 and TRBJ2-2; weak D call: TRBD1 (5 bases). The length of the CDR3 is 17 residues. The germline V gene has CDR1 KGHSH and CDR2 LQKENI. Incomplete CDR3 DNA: TGTGCCAGCTCACCACCGAACAGGCCAACTGGGGCCAACGTG. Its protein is CASSPPNRPTGANV. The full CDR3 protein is CASSPPNRPTGANVLFF.

Partial CDR3 DNA: TGTGCCAGCTCCCTTGACAGGCCAAGCACAGATACC. It translates to CASSLDRPSTDT. From start to end, the CDR3 is CASSLDRPSTDTYTF. The genes are TRBV18 and TRBJ1-2; maybe TRBD1 (6 bases). The read ends 3 residues shy of where the CDR3 ends; the end is completed using the germline J gene. The CDR3 is made up of 15 amino acids. The V gene's germline CDR1 is KGHSH and CDR2 LQKENI.

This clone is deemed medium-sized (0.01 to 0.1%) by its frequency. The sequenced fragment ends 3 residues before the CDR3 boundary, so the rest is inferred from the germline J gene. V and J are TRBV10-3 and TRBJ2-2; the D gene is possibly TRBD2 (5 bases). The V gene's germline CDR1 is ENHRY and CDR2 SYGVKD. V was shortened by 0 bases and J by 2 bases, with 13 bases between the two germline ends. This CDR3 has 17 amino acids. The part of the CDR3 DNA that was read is TGTGCCATCAGTGAGTCTAGTCGAGGGTCTAACACCGGGGAG. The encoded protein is CAISESSRGSNTGE. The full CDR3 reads CAISESSRGSNTGELFF.

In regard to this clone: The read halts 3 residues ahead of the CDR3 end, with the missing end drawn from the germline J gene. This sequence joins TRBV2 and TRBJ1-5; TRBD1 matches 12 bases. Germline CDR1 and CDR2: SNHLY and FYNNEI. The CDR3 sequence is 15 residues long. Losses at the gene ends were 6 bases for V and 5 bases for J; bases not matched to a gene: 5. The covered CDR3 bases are TGTGCCAGCAGGGCCGGGACAGGGGGCGATCAGCCC. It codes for CASRAGTGGDQP. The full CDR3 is CASRAGTGGDQPQHF.

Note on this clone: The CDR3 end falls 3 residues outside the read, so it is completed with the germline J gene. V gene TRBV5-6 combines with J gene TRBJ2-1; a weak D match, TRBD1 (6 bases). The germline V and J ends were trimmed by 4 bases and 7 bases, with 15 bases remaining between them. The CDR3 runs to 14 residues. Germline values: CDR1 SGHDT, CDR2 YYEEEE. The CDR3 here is CASSPGAGANEQFF. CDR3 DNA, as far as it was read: TGTGCCAGCAGCCCTGGGGCAGGGGCTAATGAG.

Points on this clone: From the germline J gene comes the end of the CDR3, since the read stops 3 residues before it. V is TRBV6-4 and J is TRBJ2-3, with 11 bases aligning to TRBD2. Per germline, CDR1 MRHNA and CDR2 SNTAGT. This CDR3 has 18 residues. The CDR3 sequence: CASSDSSGRAGSGETQYF. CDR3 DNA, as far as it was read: TGTGCCAGCAGTGACTCTAGCGGGAGGGCAGGGTCGGGAGAGACG.

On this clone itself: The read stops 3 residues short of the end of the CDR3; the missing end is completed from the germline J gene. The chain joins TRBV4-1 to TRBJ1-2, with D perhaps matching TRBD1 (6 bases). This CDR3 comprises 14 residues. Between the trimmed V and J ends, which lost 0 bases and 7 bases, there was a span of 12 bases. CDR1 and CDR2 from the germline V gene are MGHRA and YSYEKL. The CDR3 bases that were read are TGCGCCAGCAGCCAAGATGAACAGGGACGTGGC. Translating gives CASSQDEQGRG. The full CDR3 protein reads CASSQDEQGRGYTF.

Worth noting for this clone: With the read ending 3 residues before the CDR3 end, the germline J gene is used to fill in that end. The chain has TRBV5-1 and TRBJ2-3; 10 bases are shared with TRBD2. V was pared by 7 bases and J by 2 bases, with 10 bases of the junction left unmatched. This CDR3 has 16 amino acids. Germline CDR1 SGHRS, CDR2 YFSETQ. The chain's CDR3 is CASSLLSGGATDTQYF. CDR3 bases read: TGCGCCAGCTCACTTCTGAGCGGGGGGGCCACAGATACG.

The CDR3 DNA, read in part, is TGTGCCAGCAGCCAAGGGGCTAGCGGGAGGCCGGGGGGTTACGAG. Translated, it gives CASSQGASGRPGGYE. From start to end, the CDR3 is CASSQGASGRPGGYEQYF. This chain joins TRBV4-2 and TRBJ2-7; 11 nucleotides line up with TRBD2. The sequence runs out 3 residues before the end of the CDR3; the remainder is reconstructed from the germline J gene. The trim removed 1 base at V and 4 bases at J, leaving 12 bases unmatched. There are 18 residues in the CDR3. The germline V gene encodes CDR1 LGHNA and CDR2 YNFKEQ.

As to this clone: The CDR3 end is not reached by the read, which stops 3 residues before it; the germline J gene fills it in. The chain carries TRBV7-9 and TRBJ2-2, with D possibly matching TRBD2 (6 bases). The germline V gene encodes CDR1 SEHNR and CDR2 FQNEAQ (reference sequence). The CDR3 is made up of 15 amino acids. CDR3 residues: CASSAVGRGNSPLFF. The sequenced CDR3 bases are TGTGCCAGCAGCGCAGTAGGACGGGGGAATTCACCG.

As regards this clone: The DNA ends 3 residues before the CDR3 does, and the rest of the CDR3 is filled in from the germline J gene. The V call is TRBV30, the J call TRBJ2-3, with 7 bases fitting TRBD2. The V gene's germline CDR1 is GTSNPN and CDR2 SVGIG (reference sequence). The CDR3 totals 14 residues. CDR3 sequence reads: CAWGRARRGETQYF. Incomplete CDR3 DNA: TGTGCCTGGGGACGGGCTAGACGGGGGGAGACG.

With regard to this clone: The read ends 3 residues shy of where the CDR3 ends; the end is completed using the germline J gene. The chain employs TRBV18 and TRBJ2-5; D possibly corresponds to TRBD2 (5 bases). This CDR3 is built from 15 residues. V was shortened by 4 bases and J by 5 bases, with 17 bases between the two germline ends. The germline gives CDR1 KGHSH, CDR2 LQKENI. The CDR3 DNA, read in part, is TGTGCCAGCTCACGTCAAGCGGCTATAGGGGAGACC. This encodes CASSRQAAIGET. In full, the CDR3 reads CASSRQAAIGETQYF.

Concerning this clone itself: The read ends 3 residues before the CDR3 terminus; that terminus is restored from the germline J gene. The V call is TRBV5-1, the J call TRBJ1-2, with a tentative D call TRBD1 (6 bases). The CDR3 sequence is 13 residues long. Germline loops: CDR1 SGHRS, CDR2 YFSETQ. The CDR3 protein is CASSFQGGGVYTF. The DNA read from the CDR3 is TGCGCCAGCAGCTTCCAGGGTGGGGGCGTC.

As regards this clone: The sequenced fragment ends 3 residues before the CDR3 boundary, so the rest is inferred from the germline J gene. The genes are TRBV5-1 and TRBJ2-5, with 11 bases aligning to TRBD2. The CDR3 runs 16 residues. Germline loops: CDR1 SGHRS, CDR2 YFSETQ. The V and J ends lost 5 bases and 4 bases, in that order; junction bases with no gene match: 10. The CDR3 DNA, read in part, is TGCGCCAGCAGGGCTAGCGGGGGGTACAGGGGAGAGACC. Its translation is CASRASGGYRGET. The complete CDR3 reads CASRASGGYRGETQYF.

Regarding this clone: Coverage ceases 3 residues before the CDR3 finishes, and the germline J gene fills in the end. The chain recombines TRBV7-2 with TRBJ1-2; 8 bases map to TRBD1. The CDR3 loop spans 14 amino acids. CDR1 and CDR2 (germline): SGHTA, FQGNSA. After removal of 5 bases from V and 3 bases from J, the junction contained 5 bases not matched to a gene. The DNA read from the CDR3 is TGTGCCAGCAGCCTGGGGGACAGGTACTATGGC. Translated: CASSLGDRYYG. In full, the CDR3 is CASSLGDRYYGYTF.

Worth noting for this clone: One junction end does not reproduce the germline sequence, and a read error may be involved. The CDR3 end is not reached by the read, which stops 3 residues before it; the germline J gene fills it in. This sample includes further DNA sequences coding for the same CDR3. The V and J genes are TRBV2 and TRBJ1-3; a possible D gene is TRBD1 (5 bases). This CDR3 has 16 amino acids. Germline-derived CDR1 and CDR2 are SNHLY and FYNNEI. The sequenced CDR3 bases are TGTGCCAGCAGCGCTACAGGCGGATGGGCTGGAAACACT. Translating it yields CASSATGGWAGNT. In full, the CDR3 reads CASSATGGWAGNTIYF. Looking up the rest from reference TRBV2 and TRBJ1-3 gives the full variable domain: EPEVTQTPSHQVTQMGQEVILRCVPISNHLYFYWYRQILGQKVEFLVSFYNNEISEKSEIFDDQFSVERPDGSNFTLKIRSTKLEDSAMYFCASSATGGWAGNTIYFGEGSWLTVV.

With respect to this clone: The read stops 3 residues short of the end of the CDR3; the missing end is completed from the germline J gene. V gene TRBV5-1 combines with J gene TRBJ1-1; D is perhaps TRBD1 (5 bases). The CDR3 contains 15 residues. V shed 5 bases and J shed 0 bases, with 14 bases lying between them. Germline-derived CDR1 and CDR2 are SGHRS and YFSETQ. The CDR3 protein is CASRGGAGVNTEAFF. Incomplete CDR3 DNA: TGCGCCAGCAGGGGAGGGGCGGGGGTGAACACTGAA.

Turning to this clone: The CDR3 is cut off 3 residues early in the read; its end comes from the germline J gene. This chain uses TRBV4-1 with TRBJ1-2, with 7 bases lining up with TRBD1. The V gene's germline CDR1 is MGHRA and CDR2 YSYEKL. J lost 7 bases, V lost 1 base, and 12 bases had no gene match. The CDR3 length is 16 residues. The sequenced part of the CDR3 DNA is TGCGCCAGCAGCCAAGGTCAGGGGGAGGGGTTGCGTGGC. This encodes CASSQGQGEGLRG. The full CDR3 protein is CASSQGQGEGLRGYTF.